This T cell receptor (beta chain) was found in a study of T cell changes during pregnancy in multiple sclerosis. V was clipped by 5 bases and J by 2 bases; unmatched bases: 10. This CDR3 region has 17 residues. CDR1 SGHVS and CDR2 FQNEAQ come from the germline V gene. The data were produced by immunoSEQ multiplex PCR, yet TCRdb's version contains in-frame clones alone and is incomplete. The sample records 95,000 to 110,000 clones, about 91% being singletons. The chain links TRBV7-8 to TRBJ2-7, with 12 bases that match TRBD1. Here the sequenced sample was peripheral blood, taken after pregnancy. This sequence originates from a female donor with multiple sclerosis, enrolled in a pregnancy study. The CDR3 spells CASSPGTGGGLPYEQYF. CDR3 in DNA: TGTGCCAGCAGCCCCGGGACAGGGGGCGGGTTGCCCTACGAGCAGTACTTC.